This passage covers 3 T cell receptor beta chains from one sample sequenced in a study of shared clonotypes between healthy human individuals. The table came from immunoSEQ multiplex PCR; TCRdb's copy has only in-frame clones and leaves some out. The sample holds about 490,000 clones, 70% to 80% seen once. Sequences were obtained from PBMCs. The receptors here all came from a woman in her forties in good health. Some clones in this sample may be carry-over from other donors' samples.

This chain connects TRBV6-5 to TRBJ2-5, with D possibly TRBD1 on 5 matching bases. Germline V lookup: CDR1 MNHEY, CDR2 SVGAGI. V shed 6 bases and J shed 4 bases, with 9 bases lying between them. The CDR3 totals 12 residues. DNA for the CDR3: TGTGCCAGCAGATCCCAGGGAGAGACCCAGTACTTC. It specifies CASRSQGETQYF.

This clone was detected once. In the same sample, other DNA sequences code for this CDR3. The J gene is TRBJ2-7, the V gene TRBV5-1; the D is unclear. Trimming pared 3 bases from V and 3 bases from J, leaving 4 bases between. The V gene's germline CDR1 is SGHRS and CDR2 YFSETQ. This CDR3 is 11 amino acids long. The CDR3 DNA reads as TGCGCCAGCAGCTCAAACTACGAGCAGTACTTC. This encodes CASSSNYEQYF.

V is TRBV7-9 and J is TRBJ2-5, with a tentative D call TRBD1 (5 bases). In germline, CDR1 is SEHNR, CDR2 FQNEAQ (reference sequence). The CDR3 has 14 residues. V gave up 2 bases and J gave up 3 bases, with 10 bases separating them. CDR3 region: CASSLMVGEETQYF. In DNA form, the CDR3 reads TGTGCCAGCAGCTTAATGGTAGGGGAAGAGACCCAGTACTTC.